This T cell receptor (beta chain) comes out of a study of neoadjuvant anti-PD-1 for oral cavity cancer. Across the whole study: Non-progressing patients received a fourth nivolumab dose near day 43, then surgery on days 50-56.

V shed 8 bases and J shed 0 bases, with 19 bases lying between them. Germline CDR1 SQVTM, CDR2 ANQGSEA. This CDR3 comprises 16 residues. Study results and caveats: Treg/Th17 ratio rose with pretreatment blood and fell with post-treatment tumor TCRbeta clonality.

Profiling relied on immunoSEQ multiplex PCR, and the TCRdb table lists in-frame clones only, not all of them. Of more than 12,000 clones listed, roughly 67% were seen once; the top ten hold over 2%. With respect to this clone: Its antigen is undetermined.

Sequenced material: PBMCs, taken before nivolumab (anti-PD-1) treatment. This TCR was recovered from a person between 40 and 79 years old with oral cavity squamous cell carcinoma. This chain uses TRBV29-1 with TRBJ2-2; either TRBD1 or TRBD2 may supply D (5 bases each). The chain's CDR3 is CSKLNGTEANTGELFF. The CDR3 DNA follows: TGCAGCAAACTCAACGGGACCGAGGCGAACACCGGGGAGCTGTTTTTT.